Listed here are 2 T cell receptor beta chains from one sample, sequenced in a study of shared clonotypes between healthy human individuals. Repertoires were generated with immunoSEQ multiplex PCR, while TCRdb's copy carries only in-frame clones and drops some. Of some 2,500,000 clones listed, 80% to 95% are singletons. Input material: naive CD4+ T cells from PBMCs. Subset indicated: CD45RA+ positively selected. The receptors here all came from a man in his late teens or twenties in good health. Some clones in this sample may be carry-over from other donors' samples.

V is TRBV7-7 and J is TRBJ1-3, with D unresolved. The CDR3 is 15 residues long. CDR1 and CDR2 (germline): SSHAT, FNYEAQ (reference sequence). Trimming left V 0 bases short and J 0 bases short, with 6 bases between. The chain's CDR3 is CASSLAPGSGNTIYF. The CDR3 DNA reads TGTGCCAGCAGCTTAGCGCCAGGCTCTGGAAACACCATATATTTT.

This clone was observed a few times. Other DNA sequences in the sample encode the same CDR3. The rearrangement joins TRBV5-1 to TRBJ1-5; D is unclear. The germline gives CDR1 SGHRS, CDR2 YFSETQ. V was clipped by 0 bases and J by 4 bases, with 5 bases between them. CDR3 size: 13 residues. CDR3 DNA sequence: TGCGCCAGCAGCTTGGACCCTAATCAGCCCCAGCATTTT. Its protein product is CASSLDPNQPQHF.